This T cell receptor (beta chain) was retrieved from a study of Ad26.COV2.S vaccination and SARS-CoV-2 variants. Study-wide results and limits: Placebo and vaccine recipients had non-spike TCR breadth that was similar.

In regard to this clone: Its target is unknown.

The method was immunoSEQ multiplex PCR; TCRdb's version includes in-frame clones alone and lacks a portion of them. The repertoire includes about 410,000 clones, approximately 89% of them detected once, and approximately 1.9% sits in the top ten. The sample's treatment: approximately 18 received Ad26.COV2.S at low or high dose, single or two shots; 5 received placebo; per-sample allocation not given. Sampling was performed 63 days after the first vaccine or placebo injection. This Boston cohort included adults aged 18-55 years. The clonotype comes from a person between 18 and 65 years old who received the Ad26.COV2.S COVID-19 vaccine or a placebo. Sequenced material: peripheral blood, taken in a trial of Ad26.COV2.S vaccine versus placebo.

CDR3 loop: CASSSQASRGIEAFF. The CDR3 coding sequence is TGTGCCAGCAGCTCGCAAGCTTCCAGGGGGATTGAAGCTTTCTTT. V usage is TRBV11-2 and J usage is TRBJ1-1; TRBD1 aligns across 7 bases. The CDR3 totals 15 residues. V lost 4 bases, J lost 7 bases, and 12 bases stayed unmatched. CDR1 and CDR2 (germline): SGHAT, FQNNGV. Full variable domain (remainder filled in from reference TRBV11-2 and TRBJ1-1): EAGVAQSPRYKIIEKRQSVAFWCNPISGHATLYWYQQILGQGPKLLIQFQNNGVVDDSQLPKDRFSAERLKGVDSTLKIQPAKLEDSAVYLCASSSQASRGIEAFFGQGTRLTVV.